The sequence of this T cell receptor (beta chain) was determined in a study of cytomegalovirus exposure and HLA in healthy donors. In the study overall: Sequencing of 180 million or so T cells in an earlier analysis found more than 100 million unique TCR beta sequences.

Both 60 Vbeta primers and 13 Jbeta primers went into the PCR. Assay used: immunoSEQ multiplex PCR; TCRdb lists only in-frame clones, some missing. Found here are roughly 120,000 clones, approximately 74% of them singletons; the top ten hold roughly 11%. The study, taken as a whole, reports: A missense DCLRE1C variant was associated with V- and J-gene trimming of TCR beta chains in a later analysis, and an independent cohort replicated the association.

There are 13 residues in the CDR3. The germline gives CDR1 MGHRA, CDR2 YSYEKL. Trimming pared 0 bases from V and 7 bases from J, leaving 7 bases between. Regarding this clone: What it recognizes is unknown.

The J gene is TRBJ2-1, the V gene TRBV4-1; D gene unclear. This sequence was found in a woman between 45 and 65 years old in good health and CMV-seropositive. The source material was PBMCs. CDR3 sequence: CASSQDRSNEQFF. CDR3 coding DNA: TGCGCCAGCAGCCAAGACCGGAGTAATGAGCAGTTCTTC.